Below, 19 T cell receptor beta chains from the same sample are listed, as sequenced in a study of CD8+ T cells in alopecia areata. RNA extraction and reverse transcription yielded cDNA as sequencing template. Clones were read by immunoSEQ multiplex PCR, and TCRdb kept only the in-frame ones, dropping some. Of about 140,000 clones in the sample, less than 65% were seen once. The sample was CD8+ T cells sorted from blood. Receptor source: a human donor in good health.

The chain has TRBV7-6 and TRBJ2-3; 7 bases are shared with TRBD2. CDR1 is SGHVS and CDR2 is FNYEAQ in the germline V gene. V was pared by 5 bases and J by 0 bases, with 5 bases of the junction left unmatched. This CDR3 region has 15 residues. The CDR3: CASSISAGSTDTQYF. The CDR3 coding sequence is TGTGCCAGCAGCATATCAGCGGGGAGCACAGATACGCAGTATTTT.

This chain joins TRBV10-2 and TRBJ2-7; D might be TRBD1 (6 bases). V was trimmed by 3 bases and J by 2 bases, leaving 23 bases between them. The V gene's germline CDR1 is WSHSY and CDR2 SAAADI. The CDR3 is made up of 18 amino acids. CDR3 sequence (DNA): TGCGCCAGCAGTGACCCGGTACAGGGTATAGACGTACCCTACGAGCAGTACTTC. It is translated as CASSDPVQGIDVPYEQYF.

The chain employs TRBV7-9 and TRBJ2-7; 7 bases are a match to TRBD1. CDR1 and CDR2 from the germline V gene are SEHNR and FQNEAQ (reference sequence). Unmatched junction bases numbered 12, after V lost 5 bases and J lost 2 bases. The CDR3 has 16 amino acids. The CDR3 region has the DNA TGTGCCAGCAGCCAAGCTTGGACAGGCCCTGCCTACGAGCAGTACTTC. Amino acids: CASSQAWTGPAYEQYF. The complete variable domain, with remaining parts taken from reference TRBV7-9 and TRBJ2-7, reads DTGVSQNPRHKITKRGQNVTFRCDPISEHNRLYWYRQTLGQGPEFLTYFQNEAQLEKSRLLSDRFSAERPKGSFSTLEIQRTEQGDSAMYLCASSQAWTGPAYEQYFGPGTRLTVT.

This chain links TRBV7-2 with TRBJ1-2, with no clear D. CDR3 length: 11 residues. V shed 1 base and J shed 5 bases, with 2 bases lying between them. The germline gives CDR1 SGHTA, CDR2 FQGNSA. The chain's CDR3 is CASSLDYGYTF. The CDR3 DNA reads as TGTGCCAGCAGCTTAGATTATGGCTACACCTTC.

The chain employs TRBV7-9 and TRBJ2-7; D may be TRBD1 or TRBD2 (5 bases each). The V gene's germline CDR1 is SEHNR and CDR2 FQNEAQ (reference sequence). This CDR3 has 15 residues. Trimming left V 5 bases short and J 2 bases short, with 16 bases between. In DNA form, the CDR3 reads TGTGCCAGCAGCATGCTACCCGGGACGGCCTACGAGCAGTACTTC. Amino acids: CASSMLPGTAYEQYF.

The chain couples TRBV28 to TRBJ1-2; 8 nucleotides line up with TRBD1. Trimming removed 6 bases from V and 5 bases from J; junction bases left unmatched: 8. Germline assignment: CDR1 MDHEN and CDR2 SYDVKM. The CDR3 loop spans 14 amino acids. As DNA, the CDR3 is TGTGCCAGCAGACTGAGGACAGGGCGATATGGCTACACCTTC. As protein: CASRLRTGRYGYTF.

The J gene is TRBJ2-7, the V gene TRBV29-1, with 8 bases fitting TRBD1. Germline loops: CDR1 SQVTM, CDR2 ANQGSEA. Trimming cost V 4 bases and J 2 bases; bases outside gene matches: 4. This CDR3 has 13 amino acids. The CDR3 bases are TGCAGCGTTGCGGTACAGGGGGCCTACGAGCAGTACTTC. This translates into CSVAVQGAYEQYF.

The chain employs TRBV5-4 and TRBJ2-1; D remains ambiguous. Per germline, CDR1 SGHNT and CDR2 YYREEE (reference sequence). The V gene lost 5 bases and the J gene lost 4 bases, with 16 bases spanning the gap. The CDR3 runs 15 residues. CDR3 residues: CASSPASRSYNEQFF. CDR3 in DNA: TGTGCCAGCAGTCCGGCGAGCAGGTCTTACAATGAGCAGTTCTTC.

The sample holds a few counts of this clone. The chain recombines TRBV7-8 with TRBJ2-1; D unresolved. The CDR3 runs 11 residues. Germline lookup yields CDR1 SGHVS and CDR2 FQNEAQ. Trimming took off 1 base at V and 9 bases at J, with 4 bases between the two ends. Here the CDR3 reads CASSLDAEQFF. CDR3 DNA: TGTGCCAGCAGCTTAGACGCTGAGCAGTTCTTC. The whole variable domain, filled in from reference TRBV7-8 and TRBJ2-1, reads GAGVSQSPRYKVAKRGQDVALRCDPISGHVSLFWYQQALGQGPEFLTYFQNEAQLDKSGLPSDRFFAERPEGSVSTLKIQRTQQEDSAVYLCASSLDAEQFFGPGTRLTVL.

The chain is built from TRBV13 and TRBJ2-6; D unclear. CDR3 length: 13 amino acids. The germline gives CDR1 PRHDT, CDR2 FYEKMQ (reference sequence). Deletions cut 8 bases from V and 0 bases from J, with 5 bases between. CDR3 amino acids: CASLISGANVLTF. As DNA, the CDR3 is TGTGCCAGCCTGATCTCTGGGGCCAACGTCCTGACTTTC.

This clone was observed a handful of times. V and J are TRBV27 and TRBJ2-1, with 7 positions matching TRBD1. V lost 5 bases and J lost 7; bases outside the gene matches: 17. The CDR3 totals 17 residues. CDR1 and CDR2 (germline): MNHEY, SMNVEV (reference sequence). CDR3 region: CASSLTHGTDLRNEQFF. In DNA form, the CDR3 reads TGTGCCAGCAGTCTAACACACGGGACAGACCTTCGGAATGAGCAGTTCTTC.

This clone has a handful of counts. CDR3 sequence: CSVDLRGGQYF. Here the CDR3 DNA reads TGCAGCGTTGATCTCCGGGGGGGACAGTACTTC. The J gene is TRBJ2-7, the V gene TRBV29-1; 8 nucleotides align to TRBD2. The CDR3 covers 11 residues. Trimming removed 3 bases from V and 10 bases from J; junction bases left unmatched: 5. The germline V gene has CDR1 SQVTM and CDR2 ANQGSEA.

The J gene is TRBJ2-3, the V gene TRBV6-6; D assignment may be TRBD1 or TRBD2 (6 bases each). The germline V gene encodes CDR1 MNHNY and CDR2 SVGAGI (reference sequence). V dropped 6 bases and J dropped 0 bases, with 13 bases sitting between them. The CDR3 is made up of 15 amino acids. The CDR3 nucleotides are TGTGCCAGCAGCTATGGGGGGCAAAGCACAGATACGCAGTATTTT. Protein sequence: CASSYGGQSTDTQYF.

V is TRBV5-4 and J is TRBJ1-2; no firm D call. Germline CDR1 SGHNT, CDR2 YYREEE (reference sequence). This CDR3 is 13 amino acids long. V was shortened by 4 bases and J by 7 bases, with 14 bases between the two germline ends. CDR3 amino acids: CASSLRGNVGYTF. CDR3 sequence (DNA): TGTGCCAGCAGCCTCCGGGGAAACGTTGGCTACACCTTC. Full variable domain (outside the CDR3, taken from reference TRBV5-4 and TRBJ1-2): ETGVTQSPTHLIKTRGQQVTLRCSSQSGHNTVSWYQQALGQGPQFIFQYYREEENGRGNFPPRFSGLQFPNYSSELNVNALELDDSALYLCASSLRGNVGYTFGSGTRLTVV.

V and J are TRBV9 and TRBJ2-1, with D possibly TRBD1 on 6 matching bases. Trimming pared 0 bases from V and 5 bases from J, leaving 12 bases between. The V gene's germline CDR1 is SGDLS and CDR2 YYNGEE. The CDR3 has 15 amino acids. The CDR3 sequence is CASSVAQGENNEQFF. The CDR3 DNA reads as TGTGCCAGCAGCGTAGCACAGGGAGAAAACAATGAGCAGTTCTTC.

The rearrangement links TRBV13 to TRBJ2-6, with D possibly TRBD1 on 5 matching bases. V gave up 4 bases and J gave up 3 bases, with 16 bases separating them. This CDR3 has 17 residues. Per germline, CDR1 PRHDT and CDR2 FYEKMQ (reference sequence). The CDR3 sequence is CASSSTVAPFGANVLTF. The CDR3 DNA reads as TGTGCCAGCAGCTCGACAGTCGCCCCCTTTGGGGCCAACGTCCTGACTTTC.

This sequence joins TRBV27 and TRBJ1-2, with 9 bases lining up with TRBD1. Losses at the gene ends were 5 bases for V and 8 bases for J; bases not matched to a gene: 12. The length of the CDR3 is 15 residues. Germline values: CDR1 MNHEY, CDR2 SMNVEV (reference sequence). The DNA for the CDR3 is TGTGCCAGCAGTAAAACAGGGGGCGCCGTAACAGGCTACACCTTC. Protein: CASSKTGGAVTGYTF.

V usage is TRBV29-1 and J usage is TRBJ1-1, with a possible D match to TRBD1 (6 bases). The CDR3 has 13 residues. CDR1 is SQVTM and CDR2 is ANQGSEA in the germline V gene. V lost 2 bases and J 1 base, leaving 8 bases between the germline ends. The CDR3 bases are TGCAGCGTTGAATGGGACACGAACACTGAAGCTTTCTTT. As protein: CSVEWDTNTEAFF.

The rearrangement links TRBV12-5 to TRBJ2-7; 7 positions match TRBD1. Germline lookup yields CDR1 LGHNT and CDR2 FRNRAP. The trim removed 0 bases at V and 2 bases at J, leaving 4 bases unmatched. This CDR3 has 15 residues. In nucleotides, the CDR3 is TGTGCTAGTGGTTTGGTAGGGGGCAGTGCCTACGAGCAGTACTTC. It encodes CASGLVGGSAYEQYF.